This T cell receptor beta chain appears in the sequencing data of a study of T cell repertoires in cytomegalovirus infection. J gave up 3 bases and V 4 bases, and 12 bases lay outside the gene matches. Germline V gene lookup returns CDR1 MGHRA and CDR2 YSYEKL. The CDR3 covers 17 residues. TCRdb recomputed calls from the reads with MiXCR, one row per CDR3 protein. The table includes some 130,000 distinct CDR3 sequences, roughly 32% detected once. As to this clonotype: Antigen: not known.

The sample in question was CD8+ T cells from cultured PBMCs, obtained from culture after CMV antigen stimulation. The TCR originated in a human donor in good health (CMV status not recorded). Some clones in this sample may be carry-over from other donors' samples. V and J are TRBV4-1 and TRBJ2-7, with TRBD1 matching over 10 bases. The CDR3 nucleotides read TGCGCCAGCAGCCCAGAGCTCCCGGGACAGGGGATCTACGAGCAGTACTTC. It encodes CASSPELPGQGIYEQYF.